One and the same sample provided the 20 T cell receptor beta chains below, sequenced in a study of tumor-infiltrating lymphocytes in primary liver carcinoma. Priming with a constant-region primer yielded TCR beta cDNA from about 480 ng total RNA. Modified slightly, ARM-PCR produced TCR beta libraries over three nested multiplex PCR rounds. The first two PCR rounds used TRBV1-TRBV30 forward primers with a C-beta reverse primer, approximately 11 cycles each. In TCRdb, the multiplex PCR reads were re-called with MiXCR into one record per CDR3 protein. The sample records 300,000 to 350,000 distinct CDR3 sequences, less than 70% being singletons. Blood RNA was derived from unsorted whole blood, and germline DNA was extracted too. The sequenced sample was peripheral blood. Receptors were obtained from a man aged 35 to 55 with primary liver carcinoma and hepatitis B virus infection.

About this clonotype itself: A much bigger clone sits one base away, suggesting this may be a read error. The chain combines TRBV6-6 with TRBJ2-2; tentative D call: TRBD2 (6 bases). V lost 2 bases to trimming and J lost 9 bases, with 16 bases between them. This CDR3 contains 15 residues. Germline CDR1 reads MNHNY; CDR2 reads SVGAGI (reference sequence). DNA for the CDR3: TGTGCCAGCAGTTACGACGGAGGGAACAACCGGGAGCTGTTTTTT. Its translation is CASSYDGGNNRELFF.

In regard to this clonotype: A read error may produce the germline difference seen at one junction end. The chain links TRBV11-2 to TRBJ2-7; TRBD2 aligns across 10 bases. The V gene's germline CDR1 is SGHAT and CDR2 FQNNGV. The CDR3 runs 14 residues. The CDR3 DNA reads TGTACCAGCAGCCGAGCGGGGGGGTTTAACGAGGAGTACTTC. This codes for CTSSRAGGFNEEYF.

This clonotype was seen a single time. This rearrangement joins TRBV29-1 to TRBJ2-7; D is perhaps TRBD2 (5 bases). Trimming removed 7 bases at V and 4 bases at J, with 14 bases between. The CDR3 is 12 amino acids. CDR1 and CDR2 (germline): SQVTM, ANQGSEA. CDR3 sequence reads: CSAKLDSYEQYF. The CDR3 bases are TGCAGCGCTAAACTAGACTCATACGAGCAGTACTTC.

CDR3: CASNHQGTDEQYF. The CDR3 nucleotides are TGTGCCAGCAACCACCAGGGTACCGACGAGCAGTACTTC. The chain carries TRBV5-6 and TRBJ2-7; TRBD1 is a possible D gene (5 bases). Between the trimmed V and J ends, which lost 6 bases and 5 bases, there was a span of 15 bases. CDR3 size: 13 residues. Germline loops: CDR1 SGHDT, CDR2 YYEEEE.

Comment on this clonotype: The junction shows a germline mismatch at one end, possibly a read error. The chain recombines TRBV7-3 with TRBJ2-1, with 11 nucleotides matching TRBD1. CDR1 and CDR2 (germline): SGHTA, FQGTGA. The CDR3 extends over 13 amino acids. CDR3 in amino acids: CASNLWTGGAQFF. DNA for the CDR3: TGTGCCAGCAACTTATGGACAGGGGGCGCACAGTTCTTC.

About this clonotype itself: Because it lacks the conserved phenylalanine or tryptophan at the end, this CDR3 is likely a read error. The DNA is left out, because the CDR3 cannot be placed on it with certainty; the CDR3 is given as TCRdb lists it. The chain employs TRBV11-2 and TRBJ2-1; no DNA check was done on the table's D call, TRBD1. The CDR3 length is 10 residues, termini included. Germline CDR1 and CDR2: SGHAT and FQNNGV. CDR3 amino acids: CTSVGDGVFI.

In its sample, this clonotype was seen once. This sequence may be a read error, since a much larger clone differs from it by one base. The chain recombines TRBV10-3 with TRBJ1-2, with D tentatively TRBD1 (5 bases). Germline assignment: CDR1 ENHRY and CDR2 SYGVKD. The CDR3 has 14 amino acids. The germline V and J ends were trimmed by 9 bases and 7 bases, with 21 bases remaining between them. CDR3 amino acids: CAMKGQIGSSGYTF. The CDR3 nucleotides are TGTGCCATGAAGGGGCAAATAGGGTCTAGTGGCTACACCTTC.

This clonotype was observed a few times. The chain is built from TRBV18 and TRBJ2-2, with TRBD2 matching over 8 bases. The CDR3 is made up of 16 amino acids. Germline CDR1 KGHSH, CDR2 LQKENI. The junction had 7 bases not matched to a gene; V was cut back by 2 bases and J by 5 bases. This CDR3 reads CASSPSGTRDTGELFF. The CDR3, as DNA: TGTGCCAGCTCACCATCGGGGACTAGGGATACCGGGGAGCTGTTTTTT.

The chain employs TRBV30 and TRBJ2-1; 8 nucleotides line up with TRBD1. Germline V CDR1 and CDR2: GTSNPN, SVGIG (reference sequence). J was trimmed by 10 bases and V by 2 bases; bases with no gene match: 7. There are 13 residues in the CDR3. The CDR3 spells CAWSKDRVGEQFF. In nucleotides, the CDR3 is TGTGCCTGGAGTAAGGACAGGGTGGGCGAGCAGTTCTTC.

This chain joins TRBV5-5 and TRBJ1-1; D not certain. Trimming took 6 bases from V and 1 from J, leaving 10 bases between them. The CDR3 extends over 13 amino acids. Germline CDR1 and CDR2: SGHKS and YYEKEE (reference sequence). The CDR3 region has the DNA TGTGCCAGCACTCTTAGGGAGAACACTGAAGCTTTCTTT. It codes for CASTLRENTEAFF.

Concerning this clonotype itself: The germline gene is not matched at one end of the junction; a read error may be the cause. The chain uses TRBV4-3 and TRBJ2-3; TRBD1 might be the D (5 bases). The CDR3 has 16 amino acids. Germline V lookup: CDR1 LGHNA, CDR2 YSLEER. The CDR3 sequence is CASSQGPQGVTDTHYF. Written as DNA, the CDR3 is TGCGCCAGCAGCCAAGGACCTCAGGGCGTCACAGATACGCACTATTTT.

As for this clonotype: This may stem from a read error, because a much larger clone lies one nucleotide away. CDR3 in amino acids: CASRYCGRASEQFF. The CDR3 region has the DNA TGTGCCAGCAGATATTGCGGGAGGGCTAGTGAGCAGTTCTTC. J is TRBJ2-1 and V is TRBV6-6; 9 bases line up with TRBD2. Germline V gene lookup returns CDR1 MNHNY and CDR2 SVGAGI (reference sequence). CDR3 length equals 14 residues. J gave up 9 bases and V 6 bases, and 9 bases lay outside the gene matches.

This clonotype was observed many times. The chain links TRBV29-1 to TRBJ1-4, with 9 bases lining up with TRBD1. The germline gives CDR1 SQVTM, CDR2 ANQGSEA. The CDR3 loop spans 15 amino acids. V lost 5 bases, J lost 8 bases, and 12 bases stayed unmatched. The CDR3 bases are TGCAGCGTTCTACCCGGGACAGGGTTCGGGGAAAAACTGTTTTTT. Protein: CSVLPGTGFGEKLFF.

About this clonotype itself: A much larger clone differs by one base, so this may be a read error. The chain uses TRBV6-2 or TRBV6-3 and TRBJ2-7; possible D gene TRBD2, 7 bases. The CDR3 extends over 17 amino acids. V lost 5 bases to trimming and J lost 4 bases, with 24 bases between them. Germline V gene lookup returns CDR1 MNHEY and CDR2 SVGEGT. The CDR3 DNA is TGTGCCAGCAGTAAACAGGGCACAACTAGCGCGCCGTACGAGCAGTACTTC. It specifies CASSKQGTTSAPYEQYF.

This clonotype is a singleton in its sample. Here the CDR3 omits its conserved ending phenylalanine or tryptophan, so a read error is the likely source. The chain has TRBV29-1 and TRBJ2-1; TRBD1 agrees at 10 bases. Germline V gives CDR1 SQVTM, CDR2 ANQGSEA. J lost 6 bases, V lost 8 bases, and 13 bases had no gene match. CDR3 size: 15 residues. CDR3 in amino acids: CSISPGTGVFNEQFI. Here the CDR3 DNA reads TGCAGCATTTCCCCCGGGACAGGGGTGTTCAATGAGCAGTTCATC.

With respect to this clonotype: The junction shows a germline mismatch at one end, possibly a read error. This sequence joins TRBV11-2 and TRBJ2-7, with D unresolved. The CDR3 totals 11 residues. The germline CDR1 and CDR2 sequences are SGHAT and FQNNGV. Written as DNA, the CDR3 is TGTGCCAGCAGCTTGAGGTACGAGCACTGCTTC. Its protein is CASSLRYEHCF.

V and J are TRBV11-2 and TRBJ2-2, with 10 bases matching TRBD2. V was clipped by 3 bases and J by 4 bases; unmatched bases: 5. Germline CDR1 and CDR2: SGHAT and FQNNGV. This CDR3 region has 16 residues. The CDR3 region has the DNA TGTGCCAGCAGCTTCCTAGCGGGAGTGAGCACCGGGGAGCTGTTTTTT. This gives the protein CASSFLAGVSTGELFF.

Notes on this clonotype: Relative to the germline gene, one junction end is altered; a read error may explain this. This chain uses TRBV12-3 or TRBV12-4 with TRBJ2-3; D is uncertain. The CDR3 consists of 13 residues. CDR3 in DNA: TGTGCCAGCAGTTTAGGGCAGGCAGATACGCAGTGTTTT. Protein sequence: CASSLGQADTQCF.

Turning to this clonotype: A single base separates this from a much larger clone, so it may be a read error. This rearrangement joins TRBV10-3 to TRBJ2-2; possible D gene TRBD2, 6 bases. The CDR3 sequence is 15 residues long. Germline CDR1 ENHRY, CDR2 SYGVKD. CDR3 sequence (DNA): TGTGCCATCAGTGACGGAGGGCCGTTCACCTGGGAGCTGTTTTTT. Translated: CAISDGGPFTWELFF.

This clonotype was found a few times. The V and J genes are TRBV6-2 or TRBV6-3 and TRBJ1-1; a possible D gene is TRBD1 (6 bases). The CDR3 contains 12 residues. CDR1 and CDR2 (germline): MNHEY, SVGEGT. V lost 8 bases and J 2 bases, leaving 9 bases between the germline ends. The DNA for the CDR3 is TGTGCCAGCGGGACACGTAACACTGAAGCTTTCTTT. Encoded protein: CASGTRNTEAFF.